A selection of T cell receptor beta chains follows, all from one sample in a study of blood T cell repertoires in COVID-19. TCRdb's table, derived via immunoSEQ multiplex PCR, lists solely in-frame clones and lacks some. The sample has 55,000 to 65,000 clones, around 80% seen once; the top ten hold 3.5%. Sequencing was carried out using peripheral blood. These receptors were obtained from a man aged 55 to 70 with acute or convalescent COVID-19. Both conserved end residues are part of each CDR3. A D gene is named only where the DNA matches it firmly. Clone size, where shown, is once, few, many, or a class for clones that have expanded.

V: TRBV29-1; size: .; J: TRBJ2-7; D: TRBD1; CDR3: CSVLRDRDSYEQYF
V: TRBV28; size: .; J: TRBJ1-3; D: .; CDR3: CASTLWGVPGNTIYF
V: TRBV12-3/TRBV12-4; size: .; J: TRBJ1-2; D: .; CDR3: CASSEQGRDGYTF
V: TRBV19; size: .; J: TRBJ1-1; D: .; CDR3: CASRPLLRGTEAFF
V: TRBV18; size: .; J: TRBJ1-5; D: .; CDR3: CASSPIGHPYQPQHF
V: TRBV7-9; size: .; J: TRBJ1-4; D: TRBD1; CDR3: CASSRGTDYYEKLFF
V: TRBV28; size: .; J: TRBJ1-6; D: .; CDR3: CATGGSPLHF
V: TRBV5-1; size: .; J: TRBJ2-1; D: TRBD1; CDR3: CASSLEGTGVWNEQFF
V: TRBV27; size: .; J: TRBJ2-7; D: TRBD1; CDR3: CASSRTLGQGPYEQYF
V: TRBV29-1; size: .; J: TRBJ2-7; D: TRBD1; CDR3: CSVQGDLFSEQYF
V: TRBV7-2; size: few; J: TRBJ2-7; D: .; CDR3: CASSLVGLAGASSYEQYF
V: TRBV19; size: once; J: TRBJ1-2; D: .; CDR3: CASSVGQIYGYTF
V: TRBV5-6; size: .; J: TRBJ2-1; D: .; CDR3: CASSKQGSTINEQFF
V: TRBV4-1; size: once; J: TRBJ1-6; D: .; CDR3: CASSQHLSPLHF
V: TRBV11-2; size: .; J: TRBJ2-3; D: .; CDR3: CASSLEVGGPTDTQYF
V: TRBV15; size: once; J: TRBJ1-3; D: .; CDR3: CATSRDKSGAGNTIYF
V: TRBV6-5; size: .; J: TRBJ1-1; D: .; CDR3: CASSYRPRDTEAFF
V: TRBV5-1; size: .; J: TRBJ2-5; D: TRBD2; CDR3: CASSQDAGGPGETQYF
V: TRBV28; size: .; J: TRBJ1-1; D: .; CDR3: CASSRDNRNTEAFF
V: TRBV7-3; size: .; J: TRBJ2-2; D: TRBD1; CDR3: CASSLTGGVTGELFF
V: TRBV5-4; size: .; J: TRBJ1-4; D: .; CDR3: CASSLFPGQGKEKLFF
V: TRBV19; size: few; J: TRBJ2-1; D: TRBD1; CDR3: CASSPLLDRGRNEQFF
V: TRBV9; size: few; J: TRBJ2-2; D: .; CDR3: CASSVGQTLRTGELFF
V: TRBV6-6; size: .; J: TRBJ2-1; D: .; CDR3: CASSYRGEQFF
V: TRBV24-1; size: few; J: TRBJ1-5; D: TRBD1; CDR3: CATSEPGTGGIQPQHF
V: TRBV12-5; size: .; J: TRBJ1-6; D: .; CDR3: CASGSPQDRSNNSPLHF
V: TRBV30; size: .; J: TRBJ1-2; D: .; CDR3: CAWSAQGENGYTF
V: TRBV5-4; size: .; J: TRBJ1-2; D: TRBD1; CDR3: CASSSTGGSPYGYTF
V: TRBV7-2; size: .; J: TRBJ2-3; D: TRBD2; CDR3: CASSSGTSPDTQYF
V: TRBV19; size: .; J: TRBJ2-3; D: .; CDR3: CASSVQGGNTQYF
V: TRBV5-8; size: few; J: TRBJ1-2; D: .; CDR3: CASSLGGRGSVGYTF
V: TRBV11-2; size: .; J: TRBJ2-7; D: .; CDR3: CASSLLEGGGYEQYF
V: TRBV29-1; size: .; J: TRBJ1-1; D: .; CDR3: CSAGGMVGTEAFF
V: TRBV5-1; size: .; J: TRBJ1-2; D: TRBD1; CDR3: CASSTRQGANYGYTF
V: TRBV15; size: .; J: TRBJ1-3; D: .; CDR3: CATSRDLGGGSGNTIYF
V: TRBV9; size: once; J: TRBJ1-2; D: .; CDR3: CASSVGRQTYGYTF
V: TRBV19; size: .; J: TRBJ2-1; D: .; CDR3: CASSISGLGNEQFF
V: TRBV6-4; size: .; J: TRBJ2-1; D: TRBD2; CDR3: CASSSHSGGARQFF
V: TRBV25-1; size: .; J: TRBJ1-5; D: .; CDR3: CASSEFAGQPQHF
V: TRBV9; size: .; J: TRBJ1-1; D: .; CDR3: CASSVEGGNTEAFF
V: TRBV2; size: .; J: TRBJ1-2; D: .; CDR3: CASSESGTGYTF
V: TRBV5-8; size: .; J: TRBJ1-4; D: TRBD1; CDR3: CASSTGGSNEKLFF
V: TRBV19; size: .; J: TRBJ1-5; D: .; CDR3: CASSIGGGWQPQHF
V: TRBV5-4; size: .; J: TRBJ2-5; D: .; CDR3: CASRRGGGVQETQYF
V: TRBV18; size: .; J: TRBJ1-1; D: TRBD1; CDR3: CASSFGNRGTTEAFF
V: TRBV19; size: once; J: TRBJ2-1; D: .; CDR3: CASSSRAPRTYNEQFF
V: TRBV30; size: .; J: TRBJ1-4; D: TRBD1; CDR3: CAWSFPGGTREKLFF
V: TRBV19; size: .; J: TRBJ1-2; D: TRBD1; CDR3: CASSRQGQDYGYTF
V: TRBV6-5; size: .; J: TRBJ1-1; D: .; CDR3: CASSYQVNTEAFF
V: TRBV9; size: .; J: TRBJ2-5; D: TRBD1; CDR3: CASSANGQGQETQYF
V: TRBV19; size: few; J: TRBJ1-1; D: .; CDR3: CASSETGNTEAFF
V: TRBV6-6; size: .; J: TRBJ1-2; D: TRBD1; CDR3: CASQDRIYGYTF
V: TRBV9; size: .; J: TRBJ2-3; D: .; CDR3: CASSNTPNPDTQYF
V: TRBV5-1; size: .; J: TRBJ2-2; D: TRBD1; CDR3: CASSLVSQGAGELFF
V: TRBV27; size: .; J: TRBJ1-1; D: .; CDR3: CASSLPGGSEAFF
V: TRBV7-9; size: once; J: TRBJ2-3; D: TRBD2; CDR3: CASSRYLTLAGGLADTQYF
V: TRBV7-9; size: .; J: TRBJ1-1; D: TRBD1; CDR3: CASSLGDRDCAFF
V: TRBV5-1; size: .; J: TRBJ1-4; D: .; CDR3: CASSATDANEKLFF